This TCR beta chain was obtained from a study of cytomegalovirus exposure and HLA in healthy donors. Whole-study findings and limits: It was reported that the classifier diagnosed cytomegalovirus status with high specificity and sensitivity in both the original and validation cohorts.

A remark on this clone: What it binds is not known.

Germline assignment: CDR1 MNHNY and CDR2 SVGAGI (reference sequence). Trimming removed 8 bases from V and 7 bases from J, with 18 bases in between. The CDR3 consists of 14 residues. Amplification used 60 Vbeta primers and 13 Jbeta primers. The table came from immunoSEQ multiplex PCR; TCRdb's copy has only in-frame clones and leaves some out. This sample carries roughly 170,000 clones, approximately 80% of them seen once, and the ten largest clones take around 1.2%. The material sequenced was PBMCs. The chain links TRBV6-6 to TRBJ1-5; D is undetermined. This receptor was obtained from a girl aged 2 to 9 in good health and CMV-seropositive. The CDR3 DNA is TGTGCCAGCCTGGACTACACTGCGGCCCAGCCCCAGCATTTT. Encoded protein: CASLDYTAAQPQHF.